The 19 T cell receptor beta chains in this list originate from one sample, sequenced in a study of shared T cell receptors in the human thymus. Using immunoSEQ multiplex PCR, the repertoire was profiled, and TCRdb retains in-frame clones only, with some absent. The top ten hold 0.0095% to 0.013% of the sample, which has 550,000 to 800,000 clones, approximately 83% seen once. These data were also reused for a study on human thymus T cells.

Sequencing was carried out using thymocytes. These receptors were taken from a girl under three years old with a congenital heart defect.

This chain connects TRBV2 to TRBJ1-2, with D possibly matching TRBD1 (5 bases). The V end was cut by 10 bases, the J end by 0 bases, with 12 bases between. There are 13 residues in the CDR3. Germline V CDR1 and CDR2: SNHLY, FYNNEI. The CDR3 region is CATFGGPNYGYTF. The CDR3 coding sequence is TGTGCCACTTTCGGGGGTCCTAACTATGGCTACACCTTC.

This chain joins TRBV7-2 and TRBJ1-3; D perhaps matches TRBD1 (5 bases). V shed 4 bases and J shed 0 bases, with 13 bases lying between them. Per the germline V gene, CDR1 is SGHTA and CDR2 is FQGNSA. The CDR3 is 16 amino acids. CDR3: CASSSRQRFSGNTIYF. CDR3 DNA: TGTGCCAGCAGCTCCAGACAGAGGTTCTCTGGAAACACCATATATTTT.

This chain joins TRBV4-2 and TRBJ2-3, with D perhaps matching TRBD2 (5 bases). The CDR3 totals 17 residues. V lost 1 base, J lost 2 bases, and 16 bases lay in between. Germline assignment: CDR1 LGHNA and CDR2 YNFKEQ. This CDR3 reads CASSQAGPAGATDTQYF. CDR3 DNA sequence: TGTGCCAGCAGCCAAGCTGGCCCCGCGGGCGCCACAGATACGCAGTATTTT.

This clone was detected once. The chain combines TRBV6-5 with TRBJ1-2, with D possibly TRBD1 on 5 matching bases. Trimming cost V 6 bases and J 8 bases, with 16 bases left between them. The CDR3 runs to 13 residues. Germline V gene lookup returns CDR1 MNHEY and CDR2 SVGAGI. The CDR3 DNA follows: TGTGCCAGCAGAGCGGGACCGCCGGGGGGCTACACCTTC. Protein: CASRAGPPGGYTF.

CDR3 sequence reads: CASSPSDQETQYF. The CDR3 DNA follows: TGTGCCAGCTCACCGAGTGATCAAGAGACCCAGTACTTC. The chain combines TRBV18 with TRBJ2-5; D not certain. V lost 3 bases and J 2 bases, leaving 7 bases between the germline ends. The CDR3 is made up of 13 amino acids. In germline, CDR1 is KGHSH, CDR2 LQKENI.

This clone appeared a few times. The rearrangement uses TRBV4-1 and TRBJ1-5; D possibly corresponds to TRBD1 (6 bases). Trimming left V 0 bases short and J 5 bases short, with 20 bases between. Germline V gene data show CDR1 as MGHRA and CDR2 as YSYEKL. The CDR3 length is 18 residues. The CDR3 DNA is TGCGCCAGCAGCCAAGATCGAAGAACCGGGACAAGGGATCAGCCCCAGCATTTT. Encoded protein: CASSQDRRTGTRDQPQHF.

The CDR3 reads CASSSTPGGEKDTQYF. DNA of the CDR3: TGTGCCAGCAGCTCCACCCCCGGGGGGGAGAAAGATACGCAGTATTTT. V usage is TRBV13 and J usage is TRBJ2-3; 8 positions match TRBD2. Germline lookup yields CDR1 PRHDT and CDR2 FYEKMQ (reference sequence). Trimming removed 4 bases from V and 5 bases from J; junction bases left unmatched: 11. The CDR3 is 16 residues long.

The V and J genes are TRBV2 and TRBJ1-2; 8 positions match TRBD1. After removal of 7 bases from V and 1 base from J, the junction contained 17 bases not matched to a gene. The length of the CDR3 is 18 residues. Germline V CDR1 and CDR2: SNHLY, FYNNEI. The CDR3 region has the DNA TGTGCCAGCATCTTTGGGACAGGAGGTTGGGGCTTTAACTATGGCTACACCTTC. This sequence encodes CASIFGTGGWGFNYGYTF.

The V call is TRBV11-2, the J call TRBJ2-2; 8 bases fit TRBD1. The germline V gene has CDR1 SGHAT and CDR2 FQNNGV. The CDR3 is 14 amino acids. With V trimmed by 5 bases and J by 5 bases, 4 bases remained unmatched. CDR3 protein: CASSRQGATGELFF. The CDR3 region has the DNA TGTGCCAGCAGCCGGCAGGGGGCAACCGGGGAGCTGTTTTTT.

This clone has just a few counts. Mismatch with germline at one junction end may stem from a read error. The V call is TRBV14, the J call TRBJ1-2, with 9 bases lining up with TRBD1. This CDR3 contains 13 residues. Germline V gene data show CDR1 as SGHDN and CDR2 as FVKESK. The CDR3, as DNA: TGTGCCAGCAGCGCACCGGGACAGGGTCGGCGCCTCTTC. It codes for CASSAPGQGRRLF.

The rearrangement links TRBV11-2 to TRBJ1-2; tentatively, D is TRBD1 (6 bases). With 6 bases removed from V and 2 bases from J, the gap between germline ends came to 19 bases. The CDR3 loop spans 16 amino acids. The germline CDR1 and CDR2 sequences are SGHAT and FQNNGV. CDR3 nucleotides: TGTGCCAGCAGGGCCTTGACAGGACTGGTGAACTATGGCTACACCTTC. Translation: CASRALTGLVNYGYTF. Variable domain in full (rest from reference TRBV11-2 and TRBJ1-2): EAGVAQSPRYKIIEKRQSVAFWCNPISGHATLYWYQQILGQGPKLLIQFQNNGVVDDSQLPKDRFSAERLKGVDSTLKIQPAKLEDSAVYLCASRALTGLVNYGYTFGSGTRLTVV.

The chain employs TRBV9 and TRBJ2-2, with 7 bases identical to TRBD1. Germline V gene data show CDR1 as SGDLS and CDR2 as YYNGEE. CDR3 size: 16 residues. The V gene end was trimmed by 0 bases and the J gene end by 0 bases; junction bases not matched to a gene: 2. The CDR3 DNA reads as TGTGCCAGCAGCGTAGGGCAGGGGGCGAACACCGGGGAGCTGTTTTTT. Protein sequence: CASSVGQGANTGELFF.

The rearrangement links TRBV6-1 to TRBJ2-5; TRBD1 might be the D (5 bases). This CDR3 has 16 amino acids. V was shortened by 2 bases and J by 4 bases, with 17 bases between the two germline ends. Germline CDR1 MNHNS, CDR2 SASEGT. The CDR3: CASSELASGARETQYF. CDR3 nucleotides: TGTGCCAGCAGTGAATTGGCAAGTGGGGCGCGAGAGACCCAGTACTTC.

This clone was seen only once. This sequence joins TRBV25-1 and TRBJ2-1; D not certain. V dropped 2 bases and J dropped 10 bases, with 3 bases sitting between them. The germline gives CDR1 MGHDK, CDR2 SYGVNS. This CDR3 contains 10 residues. As DNA, the CDR3 is TGTGCCAGCAGTGAAGGCGAGCAGTTCTTC. Its translation: CASSEGEQFF.

In its sample, this clone was seen once. The chain links TRBV2 to TRBJ1-2, with TRBD1 matching 12 bases. The CDR3 spans 17 residues. Losses at the gene ends were 5 bases for V and 0 bases for J; bases not matched to a gene: 7. Germline values: CDR1 SNHLY, CDR2 FYNNEI. In nucleotides, the CDR3 is TGTGCCAGCAGTATACCGGGACAGGGGGCCTCTAACTATGGCTACACCTTC. Protein: CASSIPGQGASNYGYTF.

The chain joins TRBV28 to TRBJ1-3; 10 bases map to TRBD1. V shed 1 base and J 6 bases; nucleotides not matched to a gene: 12. This CDR3 comprises 18 residues. Germline V gives CDR1 MDHEN, CDR2 SYDVKM. The CDR3 here is CASSLSKRDRGGENTIYF. For the CDR3, the DNA is TGTGCCAGCAGTTTATCCAAAAGGGACAGGGGAGGAGAAAACACCATATATTTT. Looking up the rest from reference TRBV28 and TRBJ1-3 gives the full variable domain: DVKVTQSSRYLVKRTGEKVFLECVQDMDHENMFWYRQDPGLGLRLIYFSYDVKMKEKGDIPEGYSVSREKKERFSLILESASTNQTSMYLCASSLSKRDRGGENTIYFGEGSWLTVV.

The V gene is TRBV28, the J gene TRBJ2-6; 8 bases align to TRBD2. Germline V gene data show CDR1 as MDHEN and CDR2 as SYDVKM. V lost 7 bases to trimming and J lost 0 bases; unmatched junction nucleotides: 11. This CDR3 has 18 amino acids. Here the CDR3 DNA reads TGTGCCAGCACTCCGGGAGGGGCCCAGAGCTCTGGGGCCAACGTCCTGACTTTC. The encoded protein is CASTPGGAQSSGANVLTF.

The sample holds one count of this clone. This sequence joins TRBV28 and TRBJ1-1, with D perhaps TRBD1 (5 bases). The V gene's germline CDR1 is MDHEN and CDR2 SYDVKM. This CDR3 has 13 amino acids. Trimming removed 3 bases from V and 5 bases from J, with 10 bases in between. CDR3 DNA: TGTGCCAGCAGTTTTTGGGGCGAAACTGAAGCTTTCTTT. This gives the protein CASSFWGETEAFF.

DNA of the CDR3: TGTGCCAGCAGTCCTCACCTGGGGGGGTACTCTGGAAACACCATATATTTT. This sequence encodes CASSPHLGGYSGNTIYF. V and J are TRBV7-7 and TRBJ1-3, with D perhaps matching TRBD1 (5 bases). Germline CDR1 reads SSHAT; CDR2 reads FNYEAQ (reference sequence). CDR3 length: 17 amino acids. Trimming shortened V by 6 bases and J by 0 bases, and 18 bases separated the two germline ends.